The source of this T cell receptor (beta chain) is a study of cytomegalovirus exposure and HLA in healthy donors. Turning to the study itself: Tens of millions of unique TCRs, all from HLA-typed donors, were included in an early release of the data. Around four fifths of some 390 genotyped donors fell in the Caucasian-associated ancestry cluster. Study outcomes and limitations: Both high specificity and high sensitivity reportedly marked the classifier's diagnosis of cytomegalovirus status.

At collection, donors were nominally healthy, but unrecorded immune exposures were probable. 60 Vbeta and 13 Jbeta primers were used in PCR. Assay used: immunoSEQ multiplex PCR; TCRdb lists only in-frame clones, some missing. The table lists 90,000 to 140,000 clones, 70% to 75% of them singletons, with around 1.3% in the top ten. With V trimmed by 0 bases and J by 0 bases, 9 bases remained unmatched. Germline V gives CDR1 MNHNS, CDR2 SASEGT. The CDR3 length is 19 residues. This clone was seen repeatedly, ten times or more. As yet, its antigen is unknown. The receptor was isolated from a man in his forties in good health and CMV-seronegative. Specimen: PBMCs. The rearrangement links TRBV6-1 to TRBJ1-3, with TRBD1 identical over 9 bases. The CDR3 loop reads CASSEALGRDRASGNTIYF. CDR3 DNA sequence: TGTGCCAGCAGTGAAGCGCTCGGCCGGGACAGGGCCTCTGGAAACACCATATATTTT.